Following are 20 T cell receptor beta chains from one sample sequenced in a study of spatial heterogeneity in lung cancer. Indicated time point: sample taken at primary tumor resection. From tumor, nontumor lung or frozen PBMC, whole RNA was taken unsorted for sequencing. TCRdb passed the 5' RACE reads through MiXCR, listing each CDR3 protein once. This table holds about 52,000 distinct CDR3 sequences, 6% to 9% found once. This material consisted of PBMCs, taken at surgery. These receptors were obtained from a female donor with early-stage non-small cell lung cancer.

This clonotype was detected many times. The V gene is TRBV7-3, the J gene TRBJ2-4; D perhaps matches TRBD2 (6 bases). Germline V gives CDR1 SGHTA, CDR2 FQGTGA. The CDR3 is 13 residues long. V lost 5 bases and J 7 bases, leaving 12 bases between the germline ends. In DNA form, the CDR3 reads TGTGCCAGCAGCCCCGCCGGGGGTAACATTCAGTACTTC. Its translation: CASSPAGGNIQYF. Looking up the rest from reference TRBV7-3 and TRBJ2-4 gives the full variable domain: GAGVSQTPSNKVTEKGKYVELRCDPISGHTALYWYRQSLGQGPEFLIYFQGTGAADDSGLPNDRFFAVRPEGSVSTLKIQRTERGDSAVYLCASSPAGGNIQYFGAGTRLSVL.

This clonotype occurred many times. The chain recombines TRBV6-5 with TRBJ2-3; 8 nucleotides match TRBD2. Germline V lookup: CDR1 MNHEY, CDR2 SVGAGI. CDR3 size: 14 residues. V was pared by 7 bases and J by 5 bases, with 8 bases of the junction left unmatched. CDR3 in amino acids: CASTSGGEGDTQYF. The CDR3 DNA sequence: TGTGCCAGCACAAGCGGGGGAGAAGGAGATACGCAGTATTTT.

The table lists this clonotype with many counts. This chain links TRBV7-6 with TRBJ1-1; 11 nucleotides agree with TRBD1. Per the germline V gene, CDR1 is SGHVS and CDR2 is FNYEAQ. The V and J ends lost 5 bases and 10 bases, in that order; junction bases with no gene match: 9. The CDR3 contains 14 residues. CDR3 nucleotide sequence: TGTGCCAGCAGCGAAACGGGACAGGGGGAGGGAGCTTTCTTT. It translates to CASSETGQGEGAFF.

Many counts were recorded for this clonotype. V and J are TRBV4-1 and TRBJ2-3, with D tentatively TRBD1 (5 bases). V lost 0 bases to trimming and J lost 4 bases, with 11 bases between them. Germline assignment: CDR1 MGHRA and CDR2 YSYEKL. The CDR3 runs 15 residues. The CDR3 nucleotides read TGCGCCAGCAGCCAAGAAAGGGGCAGAGCAGATACGCAGTATTTT. This gives the protein CASSQERGRADTQYF.

The table lists this clonotype with a few counts. The V and J genes are TRBV5-1 and TRBJ1-5, with D perhaps matching TRBD1 (6 bases). V lost 1 base and J 5 bases, leaving 10 bases between the germline ends. The germline V gene encodes CDR1 SGHRS and CDR2 YFSETQ. The CDR3 sequence is 14 residues long. CDR3 DNA: TGCGCCAGCAGCTTGAAGGGGGGTGATCAGCCCCAGCATTTT. Encoded protein: CASSLKGGDQPQHF.

This clonotype has a count of ten or more. The CDR3 nucleotides are TGTGCCAGCAGTTACTCGATAGGGAGCTCTGGAAACACCATATATTTT. Protein sequence: CASSYSIGSSGNTIYF. The rearrangement links TRBV6-5 to TRBJ1-3; D not certain. CDR3 length: 16 amino acids. The V gene's germline CDR1 is MNHEY and CDR2 SVGAGI. Trimming cost V 0 bases and J 0 bases, with 9 bases left between them.

The chain recombines TRBV28 with TRBJ1-5; D remains ambiguous. The CDR3 contains 15 residues. The germline V gene has CDR1 MDHEN and CDR2 SYDVKM. Trimming removed 0 bases at V and 3 bases at J, with 9 bases between. The CDR3 DNA reads as TGTGCCAGCAGTTTATGGTCTGGCCCCAATCAGCCCCAGCATTTT. Protein product: CASSLWSGPNQPQHF.

This chain connects TRBV9 to TRBJ2-1, with D unresolved. From germline, CDR1 is SGDLS and CDR2 YYNGEE. Trimming cost V 0 bases and J 12 bases, with 10 bases left between them. The CDR3 extends over 12 amino acids. The CDR3 DNA follows: TGTGCCAGCAGCGTAGATTTAGGGATGCAGTTCTTC. It is translated as CASSVDLGMQFF.

This clonotype was seen many times. This chain links TRBV5-1 with TRBJ2-7; D is unresolved. The germline CDR1 and CDR2 sequences are SGHRS and YFSETQ. This CDR3 has 12 residues. The V gene lost 1 base and the J gene lost 2 bases, with 4 bases spanning the gap. CDR3 region: CASSLRPYEQYF. The CDR3 nucleotides read TGCGCCAGCAGCTTGAGGCCCTACGAGCAGTACTTC. Full variable domain (rest looked up from reference TRBV5-1 and TRBJ2-7): KAGVTQTPRYLIKTRGQQVTLSCSPISGHRSVSWYQQTPGQGLQFLFEYFSETQRNKGNFPGRFSGRQFSNSRSEMNVSTLELGDSALYLCASSLRPYEQYFGPGTRLTVT.

V is TRBV18 and J is TRBJ1-6; D not resolved. The ends were cut back, 5 bases at V and 6 bases at J, with 5 bases in the middle. CDR1 is KGHSH, CDR2 LQKENI, per germline. This CDR3 spans 12 amino acids. The CDR3 region is CASSVPNSPLHF. The CDR3 DNA is TGTGCCAGCTCAGTCCCTAATTCACCCCTCCACTTT.

This chain links TRBV5-1 with TRBJ2-3; 8 nucleotides align to TRBD1. With 4 bases clipped from V and 2 bases from J, the junction kept 3 bases outside the gene matches. The CDR3 is 14 amino acids. Per germline, CDR1 SGHRS and CDR2 YFSETQ. In DNA form, the CDR3 reads TGCGCCAGCAGCATGACAGGGGCCACAGATACGCAGTATTTT. Translated: CASSMTGATDTQYF.

This clonotype was observed many times. V gene TRBV28 combines with J gene TRBJ2-7; the D gene could be TRBD1 or TRBD2 (6 bases each). Trimming removed 8 bases at V and 4 bases at J, with 15 bases between. The CDR3 runs 13 residues. Looked up from germline, CDR1 is MDHEN and CDR2 is SYDVKM. CDR3 coding DNA: TGTGCCAGCCACGACGGGGGCCTTTACGAGCAGTACTTC. This gives the protein CASHDGGLYEQYF.

The chain recombines TRBV5-1 with TRBJ1-1; no clear D. Trimming took off 1 base at V and 4 bases at J, with 11 bases between the two ends. In germline, CDR1 is SGHRS, CDR2 YFSETQ. This CDR3 is built from 14 residues. In nucleotides, the CDR3 is TGCGCCAGCAGCTTGCATCGGCGTGGCACTGAAGCTTTCTTT. Its protein is CASSLHRRGTEAFF.

At least ten counts were recorded for this clonotype. The chain uses TRBV10-3 and TRBJ2-7; 7 bases align to TRBD1. The ends lost 7 bases at V and 0 bases at J; junction bases unmatched: 6. The CDR3 length is 14 residues. Germline V gene data show CDR1 as ENHRY and CDR2 as SYGVKD. The CDR3 coding sequence is TGTGCCATCACCCAGGACAGGAGCTCCTACGAGCAGTACTTC. Protein product: CAITQDRSSYEQYF.

This clonotype was found a few times. This chain joins TRBV9 and TRBJ2-7, with D possibly matching TRBD2 (5 bases). Germline V lookup: CDR1 SGDLS, CDR2 YYNGEE. Between the trimmed V and J ends, which lost 0 bases and 6 bases, there was a span of 7 bases. The CDR3 runs to 12 residues. The CDR3, as DNA: TGTGCCAGCAGCGTAGGTCGGGGCGAGCAGTACTTC. Translating it yields CASSVGRGEQYF. Full variable domain (remainder filled in from reference TRBV9 and TRBJ2-7): DSGVTQTPKHLITATGQRVTLRCSPRSGDLSVYWYQQSLDQGLQFLIQYYNGEERAKGNILERFSAQQFPDLHSELNLSSLELGDSALYFCASSVGRGEQYFGPGTRLTVT.

The table lists this clonotype with many counts. The chain has TRBV12-3 or TRBV12-4 and TRBJ2-4, with 8 nucleotides matching TRBD1. The CDR3 has 14 residues. V shed 5 bases, J shed 6 bases, and the junction held 6 bases outside the gene matches. The CDR3, as DNA: TGTGCCAGCAGTCCAGGGGGCGCGAGAAACATTCAGTACTTC. Protein sequence: CASSPGGARNIQYF.

This chain connects TRBV2 to TRBJ1-2, with D hard to call. V was pared by 2 bases and J by 4 bases, with 8 bases between. CDR1 and CDR2 from the germline V gene are SNHLY and FYNNEI. The CDR3 length is 13 residues. The CDR3 region is CASSEQSSYGYTF. The CDR3 DNA reads TGTGCCAGCAGTGAACAGAGCAGCTATGGCTACACCTTC. Using reference TRBV2 and TRBJ1-2 for the parts outside the CDR3, the full variable domain is EPEVTQTPSHQVTQMGQEVILRCVPISNHLYFYWYRQILGQKVEFLVSFYNNEISEKSEIFDDQFSVERPDGSNFTLKIRSTKLEDSAMYFCASSEQSSYGYTFGSGTRLTVV.

This clonotype was seen repeatedly, ten times or more. The chain joins TRBV12-3 or TRBV12-4 to TRBJ2-3; D unclear. Trimming shortened V by 2 bases and J by 2 bases, and 11 bases separated the two germline ends. This CDR3 comprises 15 residues. CDR3 sequence reads: CASSLTQRTTDTQYF. The CDR3 nucleotides read TGTGCCAGCAGTTTAACCCAAAGGACCACAGATACGCAGTATTTT.

The chain links TRBV28 to TRBJ2-7; a weak D match, TRBD2 (7 bases). Trimming pared 2 bases from V and 3 bases from J, leaving 14 bases between. CDR3 length: 15 residues. Germline CDR1 is MDHEN and CDR2 is SYDVKM. CDR3 coding DNA: TGTGCCAGCAGTTTAATCGGGGGGCCAAACTACGAGCAGTACTTC. Protein: CASSLIGGPNYEQYF.

This clonotype was observed at least ten times. V is TRBV4-1 and J is TRBJ2-3; 11 bases match TRBD2. CDR1 MGHRA and CDR2 YSYEKL come from the germline V gene. The CDR3 spans 17 residues. After removal of 4 bases from V and 2 bases from J, the junction contained 8 bases not matched to a gene. The CDR3 sequence is CASSPQGTSGDTDTQYF. The DNA of the CDR3 is TGCGCCAGCAGCCCCCAAGGGACTAGCGGTGACACAGATACGCAGTATTTT.